These 17 T cell receptor beta chains were sequenced from one sample in a study of T-cell memory formation after mild COVID-19. TCRdb reprocessed the 5' RACE reads via MiXCR and lists one record per CDR3 protein. The data contain about 320,000 distinct CDR3 sequences, around an eighth of them singletons. Sequences were obtained from PBMCs or a T cell subset sorted from them (not recorded which). The receptors derive from a man younger than 35 who had mild COVID-19 (a few samples of this study predate the infection). Cell type and time point are not known.

This clonotype has a handful of counts. The chain is built from TRBV4-1 and TRBJ2-5; possibly TRBD1 or TRBD2 for D (5 bases each). Between the trimmed V and J ends, which lost 3 bases and 5 bases, there was a span of 10 bases. Germline assignment: CDR1 MGHRA and CDR2 YSYEKL. The CDR3 is 13 amino acids. CDR3 region: CASSHRAGETQYF. As DNA, the CDR3 is TGCGCCAGCAGCCACAGGGCGGGCGAGACCCAGTACTTC.

This chain connects TRBV11-2 to TRBJ1-2, with a weak D call TRBD1 (5 bases). The V end was cut by 6 bases, the J end by 2 bases, with 13 bases between. CDR3 length: 14 residues. From germline, CDR1 is SGHAT and CDR2 FQNNGV. Here the CDR3 DNA reads TGTGCCAGCAGACAAGGTGACAGAAACTATGGCTACACCTTC. Residues: CASRQGDRNYGYTF.

This clonotype was detected ten times or more. The chain employs TRBV6-5 and TRBJ2-2; D ambiguous. Trimming shortened V by 0 bases and J by 3 bases, and 5 bases separated the two germline ends. This CDR3 region has 14 residues. Germline values: CDR1 MNHEY, CDR2 SVGAGI. The CDR3 DNA sequence: TGTGCCAGCAGTTACTCGAGTGACACCGGGGAGCTGTTTTTT. It codes for CASSYSSDTGELFF.

The rearrangement joins TRBV6-1 to TRBJ2-3; the D gene could be TRBD1 or TRBD2 (5 bases each). Germline V gives CDR1 MNHNS, CDR2 SASEGT. Trimming took 3 bases from V and 2 from J, leaving 12 bases between them. The CDR3 is 15 residues long. This CDR3 reads CASSERVGDTDTQYF. The DNA for the CDR3 is TGTGCCAGCAGTGAGAGGGTGGGGGACACAGATACGCAGTATTTT.

This clonotype showed up just a few times. The V call is TRBV6-2 or TRBV6-3, the J call TRBJ2-7; 8 positions agree with TRBD1. V lost 6 bases and J lost 6; bases outside the gene matches: 7. CDR1 and CDR2 from the germline V gene are MNHEY and SVGEGT. The CDR3 extends over 13 amino acids. CDR3 residues: CASRLTGEVEQYF. CDR3 nucleotide sequence: TGTGCCAGCAGGCTGACAGGGGAGGTCGAGCAGTACTTC.

This sequence joins TRBV7-7 and TRBJ2-1, with D tentatively TRBD2 (5 bases). The CDR3 runs to 13 residues. The V gene's germline CDR1 is SSHAT and CDR2 FNYEAQ (reference sequence). The V end lost 2 bases, the J end lost 5 bases, and 7 bases lay between the germline ends. The CDR3 DNA follows: TGTGCCAGCAGCTTAACTAGAAACAATGAGCAGTTCTTC. It encodes CASSLTRNNEQFF.

This clonotype was seen more than once but under ten times. Written as DNA, the CDR3 is TGTGCCAGCGGCCCGCGACAGGGGTTGAGCAATGAGCAGTTCTTC. It specifies CASGPRQGLSNEQFF. This sequence joins TRBV6-5 and TRBJ2-1; TRBD1 agrees at 8 bases. The germline gives CDR1 MNHEY, CDR2 SVGAGI. The CDR3 contains 15 residues. The trim removed 8 bases at V and 6 bases at J, leaving 12 bases unmatched.

This clonotype was seen many times. The rearrangement joins TRBV7-2 to TRBJ1-1; D not resolved. Trimming stripped 3 bases from V and 3 bases from J, with 8 bases between. This CDR3 comprises 13 residues. Germline lookup yields CDR1 SGHTA and CDR2 FQGNSA. The CDR3 nucleotides are TGTGCCAGCAGCTTGGCCGGGTACACTGAAGCTTTCTTT. Its translation: CASSLAGYTEAFF.

This chain links TRBV27 with TRBJ2-5, with TRBD2 as a possible D gene (6 bases). CDR3 length: 15 amino acids. The germline CDR1 and CDR2 sequences are MNHEY and SMNVEV (reference sequence). Trimming removed 6 bases at V and 2 bases at J, with 16 bases between. The CDR3 nucleotides are TGTGCCAGCAGGCGGGACTCGTACGTACAAGAGACCCAGTACTTC. Its translation: CASRRDSYVQETQYF.

This clonotype was found a few times. The chain is built from TRBV6-5 and TRBJ1-1; no reliable D call. From germline, CDR1 is MNHEY and CDR2 SVGAGI. Trimming took off 6 bases at V and 6 bases at J, with 17 bases between the two ends. The CDR3 totals 14 residues. CDR3 nucleotide sequence: TGTGCCAGCAGCCCCGACCTTGAAGCACCTGAAGCTTTCTTT. Translating gives CASSPDLEAPEAFF.

The CDR3 DNA sequence: TGTGCCAGCAAAAGCTCGGGGGTGGATGGCTACACCTTC. Translation gives CASKSSGVDGYTF. The gene calls are TRBV6-5 and TRBJ1-2; perhaps TRBD1 as D (5 bases). Germline-derived CDR1 and CDR2 are MNHEY and SVGAGI. Trimming pared 7 bases from V and 6 bases from J, leaving 15 bases between. The CDR3 covers 13 residues.

Only a few counts were recorded for this clonotype. The V gene is TRBV5-1, the J gene TRBJ2-3; D call uncertain. There are 12 residues in the CDR3. CDR1 is SGHRS, CDR2 YFSETQ, per germline. Trimming pared 4 bases from V and 6 bases from J, leaving 9 bases between. CDR3 coding DNA: TGCGCCAGCAGCACCCCGAAGGATACGCAGTATTTT. Residues: CASSTPKDTQYF.

The rearrangement uses TRBV4-1 and TRBJ2-1; D uncertain. The CDR3 sequence is 15 residues long. V gave up 6 bases and J gave up 4 bases, with 16 bases separating them. From germline, CDR1 is MGHRA and CDR2 YSYEKL. In DNA form, the CDR3 reads TGCGCCAGCAGACCGGGCCTCTTAAAATACAATGAGCAGTTCTTC. This translates into CASRPGLLKYNEQFF.

The chain has TRBV2 and TRBJ2-1; no firm D call. The germline CDR1 and CDR2 sequences are SNHLY and FYNNEI. Trimming shortened V by 8 bases and J by 4 bases, and 12 bases separated the two germline ends. The CDR3 has 13 residues. CDR3 DNA: TGTGCCAGCGATCCTACCGGGTACAATGAGCAGTTCTTC. Translated: CASDPTGYNEQFF.

This chain connects TRBV19 to TRBJ1-5, with TRBD1 as a possible D gene (5 bases). The CDR3 runs to 15 residues. Germline lookup yields CDR1 LNHDA and CDR2 SQIVND (reference sequence). V was clipped by 1 base and J by 5 bases, with 12 bases between them. CDR3 sequence reads: CASSIAGRGDQPQHF. The CDR3 DNA reads TGTGCCAGTAGTATAGCAGGGCGCGGCGATCAGCCCCAGCATTTT. The complete variable domain, with remaining parts taken from reference TRBV19 and TRBJ1-5, reads DGGITQSPKYLFRKEGQNVTLSCEQNLNHDAMYWYRQDPGQGLRLIYYSQIVNDFQKGDIAEGYSVSREKKESFPLTVTSAQKNPTAFYLCASSIAGRGDQPQHFGDGTRLSIL.

In this sample, this clonotype turned up once. The V gene is TRBV7-9, the J gene TRBJ2-3; D is unresolved. V lost 2 bases to trimming and J lost 7 bases, with 7 bases between them. Germline CDR1 and CDR2: SEHNR and FQNEAQ (reference sequence). The CDR3 contains 12 residues. CDR3 sequence (DNA): TGTGCCAGCAGCTTACGGTCTAATACGCAGTATTTT. Its translation: CASSLRSNTQYF.

The rearrangement uses TRBV4-1 and TRBJ1-3; D not certain. Germline assignment: CDR1 MGHRA and CDR2 YSYEKL. There are 15 residues in the CDR3. Trimming stripped 1 base from V and 0 bases from J, with 7 bases between. The DNA of the CDR3 is TGCGCCAGCAGCCAAGTCTCATCCTCTGGAAACACCATATATTTT. As protein: CASSQVSSSGNTIYF.